The clone carrying this T cell receptor (beta chain) was found once. Libraries were prepared by immunoSEQ multiplex PCR; TCRdb keeps only in-frame clonotypes and omits some of them. In the table there are 25,000 to 30,000 clones, under 80% of which are singletons. The sample originates from a study of OX40 agonist ivuxolimab in advanced cancers. Study-wide background: Ivuxolimab is an agonistic anti-OX40 (CD134) antibody, and patients were treated with it.

Patients with autoimmune history or systemic immunosuppression were excluded. The receptor comes from an adult with an advanced solid tumor such as melanoma, head and neck, liver or kidney cancer. The specimen comprised CD4+ or CD8+ T cells sorted from blood, sampled in a trial of the OX40 agonist ivuxolimab.

The CDR3 spells CSVEDLIRQRETQYF. For the CDR3, the DNA is TGCAGCGTTGAAGATCTGATCAGGCAGAGAGAGACCCAGTACTTC. V gene TRBV29-1 combines with J gene TRBJ2-5; D is undetermined. The CDR3 contains 15 residues. V was trimmed by 0 bases and J by 4 bases, leaving 15 bases between them. Germline CDR1 reads SQVTM; CDR2 reads ANQGSEA.